One TCR beta chain is described in this entry. Its antigen is still unknown. For the second PCR, which ran for roughly 6 to 12 cycles, a sample-barcoded 5' primer and a J-beta primer mix were used. TCRdb independently ran MiXCR on the 5' RACE reads; one entry per CDR3 protein. The sample holds 550,000 to 700,000 distinct CDR3 sequences, approximately 30% seen once. Peripheral blood, approximately 10 milliliters per donor, was collected. Samples each yielded at least 5 micrograms of total RNA. This sample was taken from a study of blood T cells in healthy people across ages. Looking at the study overall: Researchers report that template switching captured about one barcoded beta molecule per two T cells. The study, taken as a whole, reports: Because sorting was not performed, PBMCs prevented conclusive naive versus antigen-experienced comparison.

V lost 1 base and J lost 9, with 13 bases in between. The CDR3 runs 13 residues. Germline CDR1 and CDR2: SGHTA and FQGNSA. J is TRBJ2-7 and V is TRBV7-2; TRBD2 is a possible D gene (6 bases). This sequence originates from a woman between 70 and 85 years old in good health. The sample was blood. The CDR3 spells CASSLEGTPRQYF. DNA for the CDR3: TGTGCCAGCAGCTTAGAAGGGACTCCTAGGCAGTACTTC.